This TCR beta chain was profiled in a study of T cell repertoires and Cas9 in healthy adults. V was pared by 2 bases and J by 8 bases, with 9 bases of the junction left unmatched. Germline CDR1 is MNHNY and CDR2 is SVGAGI (reference sequence). CDR3 length equals 16 residues. TCRdb's table, derived via immunoSEQ multiplex PCR, lists solely in-frame clones and lacks some. The data contain over 11,000 clones, 89% of them singletons. The chain links TRBV6-6 to TRBJ1-6, with 7 nucleotides matching TRBD1. This receptor was taken from a human donor in good health. What was sequenced was Tregs (CD4+, CD25+, CD127-, CD137-, CD154-) from PBMCs; culture status not recorded. The CDR3 sequence: CASSYPTGVSHSPLHF. The CDR3 nucleotides read TGTGCCAGCAGTTACCCCACAGGGGTGAGTCATTCACCCCTCCACTTT.